This TCR beta chain was documented in a study of blood T cell repertoires in COVID-19. Study overall: Material from acute and convalescent COVID-19 was sourced from the United States, Italy and Spain. PBMCs, B-cell-depleted T cells, or T cells provided the cDNA or gDNA that made up the material.

Authors' data handling: Nucleated cell counts were estimated from reference gene primer amplification. TCRdb keeps only in-frame clones here, not all; method: immunoSEQ multiplex PCR. The V and J calls and clone size were taken over from that table, and D and trimming were inferred from the DNA. Among 200,000 to 250,000 clones listed, nearly 90% were seen once. The CDR3 spans 15 residues. Germline CDR1 is WNHNN and CDR2 is SYGVQD (reference sequence). The J segment lost 5 bases and the V segment lost 8 bases, leaving 9 bases of the junction unmatched. The sequence came from a woman under 30 who had recovered from COVID-19. The V and J genes are TRBV10-1 and TRBJ2-1; 10 positions match TRBD2. Sequencing used peripheral blood. The CDR3 protein is CASCKREGRNNEQFF. CDR3 DNA sequence: TGCGCCAGCTGTAAGCGGGAGGGCCGGAACAATGAGCAGTTCTTC.